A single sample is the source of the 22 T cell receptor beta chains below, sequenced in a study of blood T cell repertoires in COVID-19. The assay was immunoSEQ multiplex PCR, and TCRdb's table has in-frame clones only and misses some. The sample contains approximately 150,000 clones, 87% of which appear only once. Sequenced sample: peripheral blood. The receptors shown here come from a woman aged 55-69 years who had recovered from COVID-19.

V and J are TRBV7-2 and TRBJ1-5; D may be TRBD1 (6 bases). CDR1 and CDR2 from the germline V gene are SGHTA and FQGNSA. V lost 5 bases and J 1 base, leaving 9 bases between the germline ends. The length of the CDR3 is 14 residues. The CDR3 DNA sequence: TGTGCCAGCAGCCCAACAGGGAGCAATCAGCCCCAGCATTTT. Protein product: CASSPTGSNQPQHF.

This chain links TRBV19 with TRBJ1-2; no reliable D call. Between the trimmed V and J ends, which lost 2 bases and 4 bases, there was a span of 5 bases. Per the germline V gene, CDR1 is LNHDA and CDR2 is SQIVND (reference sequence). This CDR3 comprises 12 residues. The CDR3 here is CASSIRSYGYTF. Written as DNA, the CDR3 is TGTGCCAGTAGTATACGGTCCTATGGCTACACCTTC.

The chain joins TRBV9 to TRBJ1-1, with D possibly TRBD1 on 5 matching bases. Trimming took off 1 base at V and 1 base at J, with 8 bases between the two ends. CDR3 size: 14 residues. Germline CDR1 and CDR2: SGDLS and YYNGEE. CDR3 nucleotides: TGTGCCAGCAGCGTAAGTGGACAGAACACTGAAGCTTTCTTT. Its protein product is CASSVSGQNTEAFF.

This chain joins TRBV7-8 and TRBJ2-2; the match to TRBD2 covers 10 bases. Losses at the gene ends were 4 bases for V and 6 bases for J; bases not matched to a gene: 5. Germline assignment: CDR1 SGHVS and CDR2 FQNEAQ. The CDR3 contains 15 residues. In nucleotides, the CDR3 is TGTGCCAGCAGCTCAAGCGGGGGGGCCCCCGGGGAGCTGTTTTTT. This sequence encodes CASSSSGGAPGELFF. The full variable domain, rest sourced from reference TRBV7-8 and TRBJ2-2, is GAGVSQSPRYKVAKRGQDVALRCDPISGHVSLFWYQQALGQGPEFLTYFQNEAQLDKSGLPSDRFFAERPEGSVSTLKIQRTQQEDSAVYLCASSSSGGAPGELFFGEGSRLTVL.

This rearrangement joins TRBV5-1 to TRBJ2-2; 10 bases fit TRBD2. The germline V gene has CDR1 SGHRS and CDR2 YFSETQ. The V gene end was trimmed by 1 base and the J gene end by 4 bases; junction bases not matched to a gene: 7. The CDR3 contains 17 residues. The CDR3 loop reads CASSLTSGGAVTGELFF. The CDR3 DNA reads TGCGCCAGCAGCTTGACCAGCGGGGGGGCTGTCACCGGGGAGCTGTTTTTT.

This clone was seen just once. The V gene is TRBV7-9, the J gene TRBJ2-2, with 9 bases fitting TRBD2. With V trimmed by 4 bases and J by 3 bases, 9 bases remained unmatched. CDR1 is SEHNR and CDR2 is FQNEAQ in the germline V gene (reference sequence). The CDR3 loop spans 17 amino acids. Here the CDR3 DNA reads TGTGCCAGCAGCTCCTTAGGCGGGGGGGCCGACACCGGGGAGCTGTTTTTT. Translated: CASSSLGGGADTGELFF.

The DNA for the CDR3 is TGTGCCAGCAGTCGCACCTATTTTGTCGGGGAGAGCACAGATACGCAGTATTTT. It translates to CASSRTYFVGESTDTQYF. J is TRBJ2-3 and V is TRBV14, with D perhaps matching TRBD2 (5 bases). V was clipped by 6 bases and J by 0 bases, with 22 bases between them. This CDR3 spans 18 amino acids. The germline CDR1 and CDR2 sequences are SGHDN and FVKESK.

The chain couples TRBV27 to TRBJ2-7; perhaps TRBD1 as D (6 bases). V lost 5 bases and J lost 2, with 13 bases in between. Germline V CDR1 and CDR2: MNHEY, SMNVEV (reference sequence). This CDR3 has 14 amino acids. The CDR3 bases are TGTGCCAGCAGTCGGGACACAAGAACCTACGAGCAGTACTTC. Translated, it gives CASSRDTRTYEQYF.

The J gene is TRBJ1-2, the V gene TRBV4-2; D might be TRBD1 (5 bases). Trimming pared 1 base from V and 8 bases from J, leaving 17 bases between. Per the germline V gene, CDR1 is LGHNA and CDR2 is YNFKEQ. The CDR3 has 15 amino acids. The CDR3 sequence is CASSQASWRGRGYTF. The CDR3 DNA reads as TGTGCCAGCAGCCAAGCAAGCTGGAGGGGTAGGGGCTACACCTTC.

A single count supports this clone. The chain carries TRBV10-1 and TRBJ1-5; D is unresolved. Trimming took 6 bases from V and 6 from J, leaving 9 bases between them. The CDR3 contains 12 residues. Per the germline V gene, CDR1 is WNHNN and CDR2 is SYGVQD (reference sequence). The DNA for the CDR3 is TGCGCCAGCAGAAGTCTCGGTCAGCCCCAGCATTTT. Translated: CASRSLGQPQHF.

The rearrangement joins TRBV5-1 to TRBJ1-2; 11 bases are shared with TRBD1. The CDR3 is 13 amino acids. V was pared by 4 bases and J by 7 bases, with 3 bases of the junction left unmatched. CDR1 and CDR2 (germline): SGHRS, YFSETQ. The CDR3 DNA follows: TGCGCCAGCAGCCGGGGACAGGGGGGTGGCTACACCTTC. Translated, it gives CASSRGQGGGYTF.

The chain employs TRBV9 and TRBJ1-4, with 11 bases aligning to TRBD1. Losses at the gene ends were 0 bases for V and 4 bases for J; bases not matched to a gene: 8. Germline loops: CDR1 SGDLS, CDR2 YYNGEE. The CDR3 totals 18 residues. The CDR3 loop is CASSVGFGTGGLNEKLFF. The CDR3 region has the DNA TGTGCCAGCAGCGTAGGTTTCGGGACAGGGGGTCTTAATGAAAAACTGTTTTTT.

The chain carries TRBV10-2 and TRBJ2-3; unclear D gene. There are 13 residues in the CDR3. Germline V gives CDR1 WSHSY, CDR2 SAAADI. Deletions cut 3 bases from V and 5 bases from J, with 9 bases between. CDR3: CASSDERIDTQYF. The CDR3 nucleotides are TGCGCCAGCAGTGATGAGCGAATAGATACGCAGTATTTT.

CDR3 loop: CASSIGGRYNEKLFF. The CDR3 DNA is TGTGCCAGTAGTATTGGAGGCAGATATAATGAAAAACTGTTTTTT. This chain connects TRBV19 to TRBJ1-4; D remains unclear. V lost 3 bases, J lost 4 bases, and 12 bases lay in between. The germline CDR1 and CDR2 sequences are LNHDA and SQIVND (reference sequence). The CDR3 contains 15 residues.

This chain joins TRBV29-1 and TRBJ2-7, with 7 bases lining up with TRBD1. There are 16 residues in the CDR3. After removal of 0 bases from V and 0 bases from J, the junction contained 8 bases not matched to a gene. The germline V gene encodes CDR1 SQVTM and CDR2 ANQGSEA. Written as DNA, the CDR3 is TGCAGCGTTGAAGATGACGAGGGGGCACACTCCTACGAGCAGTACTTC. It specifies CSVEDDEGAHSYEQYF.

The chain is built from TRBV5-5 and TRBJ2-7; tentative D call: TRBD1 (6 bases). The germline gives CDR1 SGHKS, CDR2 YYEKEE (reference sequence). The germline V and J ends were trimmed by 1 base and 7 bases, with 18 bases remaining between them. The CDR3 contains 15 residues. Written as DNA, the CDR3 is TGTGCCAGCAGCTTGTCCGGACAGCTGGTTGCGGAGCAGTACTTC. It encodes CASSLSGQLVAEQYF.

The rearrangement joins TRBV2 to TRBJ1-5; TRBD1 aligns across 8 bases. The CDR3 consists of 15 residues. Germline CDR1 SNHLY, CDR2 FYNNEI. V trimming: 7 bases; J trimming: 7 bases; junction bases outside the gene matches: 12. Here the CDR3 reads CASIRDRGAGQPQHF. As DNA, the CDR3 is TGTGCCAGCATCAGAGACAGGGGCGCGGGACAGCCCCAGCATTTT.

CDR3 DNA: TGTGCCTGCCTCGGGTTCACAGATACGCAGTATTTT. It specifies CACLGFTDTQYF. This chain connects TRBV30 to TRBJ2-3; no clear D. The CDR3 runs 12 residues. From germline, CDR1 is GTSNPN and CDR2 SVGIG (reference sequence). V was pared by 6 bases and J by 2 bases, with 9 bases between.

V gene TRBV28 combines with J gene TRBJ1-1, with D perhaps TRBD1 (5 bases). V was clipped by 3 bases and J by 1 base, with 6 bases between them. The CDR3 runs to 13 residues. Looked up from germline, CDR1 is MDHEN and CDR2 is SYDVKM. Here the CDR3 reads CASSFTGNTEAFF. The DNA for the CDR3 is TGTGCCAGCAGTTTCACAGGGAACACTGAAGCTTTCTTT.

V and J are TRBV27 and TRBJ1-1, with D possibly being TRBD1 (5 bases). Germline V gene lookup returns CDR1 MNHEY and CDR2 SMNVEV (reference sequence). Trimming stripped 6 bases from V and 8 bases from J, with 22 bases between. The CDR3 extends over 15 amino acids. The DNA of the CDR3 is TGTGCCAGCAGCTGGGGCCTTTTCTCATCATCCGAAGCTTTCTTT. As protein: CASSWGLFSSSEAFF.

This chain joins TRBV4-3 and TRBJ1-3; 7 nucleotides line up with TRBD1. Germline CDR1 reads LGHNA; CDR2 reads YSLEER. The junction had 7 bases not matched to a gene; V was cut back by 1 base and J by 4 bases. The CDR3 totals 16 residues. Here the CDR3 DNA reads TGCGCCAGCAGCCAAGTTTTGACAGGGATCGGAAACACCATATATTTT. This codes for CASSQVLTGIGNTIYF.

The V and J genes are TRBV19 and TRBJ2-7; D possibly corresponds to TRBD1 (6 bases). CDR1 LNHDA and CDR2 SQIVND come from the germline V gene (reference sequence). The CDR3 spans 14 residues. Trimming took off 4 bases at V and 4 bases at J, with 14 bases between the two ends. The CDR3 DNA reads TGTGCCAGTAGTAACCACAGGGTGGTGTACGAGCAGTACTTC. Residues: CASSNHRVVYEQYF.